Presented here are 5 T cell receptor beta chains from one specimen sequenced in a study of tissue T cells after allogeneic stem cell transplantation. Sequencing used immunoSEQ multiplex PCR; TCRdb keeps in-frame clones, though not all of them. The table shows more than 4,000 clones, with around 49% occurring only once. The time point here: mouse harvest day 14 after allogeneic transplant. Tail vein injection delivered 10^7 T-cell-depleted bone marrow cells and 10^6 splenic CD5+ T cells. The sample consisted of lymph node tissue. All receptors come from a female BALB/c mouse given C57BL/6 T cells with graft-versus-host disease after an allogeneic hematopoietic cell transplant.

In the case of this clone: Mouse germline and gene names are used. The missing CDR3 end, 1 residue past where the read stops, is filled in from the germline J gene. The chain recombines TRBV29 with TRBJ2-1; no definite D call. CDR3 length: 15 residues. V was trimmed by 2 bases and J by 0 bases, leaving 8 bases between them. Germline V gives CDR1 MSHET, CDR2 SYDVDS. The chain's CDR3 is CASSLTQVNYAEQFF. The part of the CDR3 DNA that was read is TGTGCTAGCAGTTTAACCCAGGTTAACTATGCTGAGCAGTTC.

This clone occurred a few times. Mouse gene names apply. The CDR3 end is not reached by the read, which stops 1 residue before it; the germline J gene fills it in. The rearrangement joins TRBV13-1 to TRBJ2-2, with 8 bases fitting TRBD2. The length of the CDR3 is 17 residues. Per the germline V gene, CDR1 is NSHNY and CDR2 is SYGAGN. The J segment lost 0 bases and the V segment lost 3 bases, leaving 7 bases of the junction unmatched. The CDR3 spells CASSAPDWGTNTGQLYF. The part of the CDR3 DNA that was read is TGTGCCAGCAGTGCCCCTGACTGGGGTACAAACACCGGGCAGCTCTAC.

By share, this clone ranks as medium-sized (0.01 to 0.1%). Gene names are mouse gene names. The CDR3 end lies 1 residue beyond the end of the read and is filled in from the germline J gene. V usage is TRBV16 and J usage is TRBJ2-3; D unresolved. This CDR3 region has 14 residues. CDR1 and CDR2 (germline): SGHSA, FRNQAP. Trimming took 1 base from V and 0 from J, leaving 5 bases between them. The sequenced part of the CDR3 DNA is TGTGCAAGCAGCTTAGCCAGTAGTGCAGAAACGCTGTAT. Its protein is CASSLASSAETLY. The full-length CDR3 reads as CASSLASSAETLYF.

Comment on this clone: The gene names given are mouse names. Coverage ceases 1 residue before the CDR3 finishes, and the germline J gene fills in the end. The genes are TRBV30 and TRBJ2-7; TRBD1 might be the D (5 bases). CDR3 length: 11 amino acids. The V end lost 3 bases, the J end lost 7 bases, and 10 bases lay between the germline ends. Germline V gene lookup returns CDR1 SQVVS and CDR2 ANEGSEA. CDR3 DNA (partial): TGTAGTTCTAGGGAGGGGTGGGAACAGTAC. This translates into CSSREGWEQY. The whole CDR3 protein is CSSREGWEQYF.

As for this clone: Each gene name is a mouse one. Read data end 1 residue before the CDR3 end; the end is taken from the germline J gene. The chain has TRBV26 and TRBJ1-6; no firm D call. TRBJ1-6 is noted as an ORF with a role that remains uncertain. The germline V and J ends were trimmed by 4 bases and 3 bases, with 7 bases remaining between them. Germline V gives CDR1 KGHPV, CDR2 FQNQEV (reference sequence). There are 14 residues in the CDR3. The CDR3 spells CASSPTLYNSPLYF. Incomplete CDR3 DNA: TGTGCCAGCAGTCCGACACTCTATAATTCGCCCCTCTAC.